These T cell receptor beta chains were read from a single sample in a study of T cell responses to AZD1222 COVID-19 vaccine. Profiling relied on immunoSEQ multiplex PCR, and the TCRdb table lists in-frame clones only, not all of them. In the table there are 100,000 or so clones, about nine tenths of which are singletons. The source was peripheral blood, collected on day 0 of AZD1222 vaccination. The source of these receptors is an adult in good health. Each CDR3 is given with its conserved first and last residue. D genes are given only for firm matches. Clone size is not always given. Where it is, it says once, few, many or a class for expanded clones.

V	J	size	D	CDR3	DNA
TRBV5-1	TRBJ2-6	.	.	CASSSRLSGSGANVLTF	TGCGCCAGCAGCTCCCGACTGTCTGGCTCTGGGGCCAACGTCCTGACTTTC
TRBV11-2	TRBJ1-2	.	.	CASGSNYGYTF	TGTGCCTCCGGGTCCAACTATGGCTACACCTTC
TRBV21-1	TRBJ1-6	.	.	CASSEKKPLHF	TGTGCCAGCAGCGAAAAAAAGCCCCTCCACTTT
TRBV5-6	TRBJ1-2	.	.	CASRLTEGAGYTF	TGTGCCAGCAGACTCACCGAGGGAGCGGGCTACACCTTC
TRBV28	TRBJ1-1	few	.	CASSRVLDTEAFF	TGTGCCAGCAGCCGCGTGTTGGACACTGAAGCTTTCTTT
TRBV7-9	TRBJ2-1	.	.	CASSPDRWQFF	TGTGCCAGCAGCCCGGACAGATGGCAGTTCTTC
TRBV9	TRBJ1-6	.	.	CASSAGTAGSSPLHF	TGTGCCAGCAGCGCCGGGACTGCTGGGTCTTCACCCCTCCACTTT
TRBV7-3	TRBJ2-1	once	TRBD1	CASSERDSYNEQFF	TGTGCCAGCAGCGAAAGGGACAGTTACAATGAGCAGTTCTTC
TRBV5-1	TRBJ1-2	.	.	CASSSTDQNFGYTF	TGCGCCAGCAGCTCGACGGACCAGAATTTTGGCTACACCTTC
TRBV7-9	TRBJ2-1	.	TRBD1	CASSQGRTGPDEQFF	TGTGCCAGCAGCCAAGGCCGGACAGGTCCGGATGAGCAGTTCTTC
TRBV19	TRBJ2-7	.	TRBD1	CASSIWTGAGYEQYF	TGTGCCAGTAGTATTTGGACAGGCGCCGGCTACGAGCAGTACTTC
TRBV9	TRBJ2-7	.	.	CASSVGLADSYEQYF	TGTGCCAGCAGCGTAGGGCTAGCTGACTCCTACGAGCAGTACTTC
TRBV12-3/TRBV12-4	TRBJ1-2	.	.	CASSLGTNYGYTF	TGTGCCAGCAGCTTGGGAACGAACTATGGCTACACCTTC
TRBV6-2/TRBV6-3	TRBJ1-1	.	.	CASSPPQRGGAFF	TGTGCCAGCAGTCCACCTCAGAGGGGTGGAGCTTTCTTT
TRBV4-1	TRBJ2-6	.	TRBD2	CASSRGLAGSSSGANVLTF	TGCGCCAGCAGCCGAGGACTAGCGGGTTCTAGCTCTGGGGCCAACGTCCTGACTTTC
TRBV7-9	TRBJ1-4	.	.	CASSLDSNEKLFF	TGTGCCAGCAGCTTGGACAGCAATGAAAAACTGTTTTTT
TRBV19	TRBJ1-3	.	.	CASRLTSGNTIYF	TGTGCCAGTAGGTTGACCTCTGGAAACACCATATATTTT
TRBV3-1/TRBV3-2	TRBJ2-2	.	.	CASSVRVLDTGELFF	TGTGCCAGCAGCGTCAGGGTTTTGGACACCGGGGAGCTGTTTTTT
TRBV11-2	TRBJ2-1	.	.	CASSPMGNEQFF	TGTGCCAGCAGCCCCATGGGCAATGAGCAGTTCTTC
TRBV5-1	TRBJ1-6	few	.	CASSLELGWDSPLHF	TGCGCCAGCAGCTTGGAGCTGGGATGGGATTCACCCCTCCACTTT
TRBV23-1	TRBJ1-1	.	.	CASRNPDGGRGRWTEAFF	TGCGCCAGCAGGAACCCCGATGGGGGGCGAGGAAGGTGGACTGAAGCTTTCTTT
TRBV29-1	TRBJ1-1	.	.	CSVLGLGNTEAFF	TGCAGCGTTCTGGGACTTGGCAACACTGAAGCTTTCTTT
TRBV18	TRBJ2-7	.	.	CASSPPGQGRDEQYF	TGTGCCAGCTCACCACCGGGCCAGGGGAGGGACGAGCAGTACTTC
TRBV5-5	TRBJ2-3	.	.	CASSLNRAWAQYF	TGTGCCAGCAGCTTGAATAGGGCGTGGGCGCAGTATTTT
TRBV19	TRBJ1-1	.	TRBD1	CASSIAIRGQVEAFF	TGTGCCAGTAGTATAGCGATCAGGGGGCAGGTTGAAGCTTTCTTT
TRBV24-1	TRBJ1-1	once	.	CATSDRLNTEAFF	TGTGCCACCAGTGATCGTCTGAACACTGAAGCTTTCTTT
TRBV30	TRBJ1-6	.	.	CAWNGDGDGSSPLHF	TGTGCCTGGAACGGGGACGGGGACGGGAGTTCACCCCTCCACTTT
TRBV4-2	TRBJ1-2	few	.	CASSPPQGSYGYTF	TGTGCCAGCAGCCCACCACAGGGATCCTATGGCTACACCTTC
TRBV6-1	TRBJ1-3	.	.	CASSESGGVDTIYF	TGTGCCAGCAGTGAATCTGGTGGTGTAGACACCATATATTTT
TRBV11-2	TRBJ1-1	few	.	CASSPTPRTNTEAFF	TGTGCCAGCAGCCCCACGCCCCGGACCAACACTGAAGCTTTCTTT
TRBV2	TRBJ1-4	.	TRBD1	CASSPDRGVDEKLFF	TGTGCCAGCAGCCCAGACAGGGGAGTCGACGAAAAACTGTTTTTT
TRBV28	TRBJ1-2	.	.	CASSYPSGNYGYTF	TGTGCCAGCAGTTACCCTTCAGGGAACTATGGCTACACCTTC
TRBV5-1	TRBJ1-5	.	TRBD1	CAQGADRGYSNQPQHF	TGCGCCCAGGGGGCGGACAGGGGATATAGCAATCAGCCCCAGCATTTT
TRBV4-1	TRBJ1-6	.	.	CASSPDTNSPLHF	TGCGCCAGCAGCCCCGACACCAATTCACCCCTCCACTTT
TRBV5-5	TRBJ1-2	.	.	CASSLAGGYGYTF	TGTGCCAGCAGCTTGGCGGGGGGCTATGGCTACACCTTC
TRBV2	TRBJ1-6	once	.	CASMVRANSPLHF	TGTGCCAGCATGGTCAGAGCAAATTCACCCCTCCACTTT
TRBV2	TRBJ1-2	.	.	CASSEAGTIYGYTF	TGTGCCAGCAGTGAAGCGGGCACCATCTATGGCTACACCTTC
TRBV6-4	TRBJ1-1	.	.	CASSDSPYTEAFF	TGTGCCAGCAGTGACTCGCCGTACACTGAAGCTTTCTTT
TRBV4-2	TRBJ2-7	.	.	CASSQDMEAAYEQYF	TGTGCCAGCAGCCAGGACATGGAGGCGGCCTACGAGCAGTACTTC
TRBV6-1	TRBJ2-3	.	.	CASSEKILAHADTQYF	TGTGCCAGCAGTGAAAAGATCCTCGCCCACGCAGATACGCAGTATTTT
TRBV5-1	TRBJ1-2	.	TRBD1	CASSLADRENGYTF	TGCGCCAGCAGCTTGGCAGACAGGGAAAATGGCTACACCTTC
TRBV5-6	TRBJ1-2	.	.	CASSSGPNGYTF	TGTGCCAGCAGCTCGGGACCTAACGGCTACACCTTC
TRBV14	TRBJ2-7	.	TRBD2	CASSPPWGGEQYF	TGTGCCAGCAGCCCCCCGTGGGGGGGAGAGCAGTACTTC
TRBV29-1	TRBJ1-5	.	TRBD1	CSVATGDQPQHF	TGCAGCGTTGCGACAGGGGATCAGCCCCAGCATTTT
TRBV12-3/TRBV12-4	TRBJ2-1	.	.	CASLGWGNNEQFF	TGTGCCAGCCTCGGGTGGGGGAACAATGAGCAGTTCTTC
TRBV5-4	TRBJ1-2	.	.	CASSSDTGTPNYGYTF	TGTGCCAGCAGCTCGGACACCGGGACACCGAACTATGGCTACACCTTC
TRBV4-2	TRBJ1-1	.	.	CASSFGQAANTEAFF	TGTGCCAGCAGTTTTGGGCAGGCAGCTAACACTGAAGCTTTCTTT
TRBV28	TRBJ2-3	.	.	CASSALLQNSDTQYF	TGTGCCAGCAGTGCATTACTACAGAATTCAGATACGCAGTATTTT